This is a list of T cell receptor beta chains from one sample in a study of Ad26.COV2.S vaccination and SARS-CoV-2 variants. The repertoire was sequenced with immunoSEQ multiplex PCR; TCRdb's copy has only in-frame clones and lacks some. The sample lists about 480,000 clones; around 88% were seen once. Source: peripheral blood, taken in a trial of Ad26.COV2.S vaccine versus placebo. All receptors come from a person aged 18-60 years who received the Ad26.COV2.S COVID-19 vaccine or a placebo. Each CDR3 is given with its conserved first and last residue. Clone size is not always given. Where it is, it says once, few, many or a class for expanded clones.

j_call: TRBJ1-2
v_call: TRBV24-1
clone_size: NA
cdr3_aa: CATSDRLSGYTF

j_call: TRBJ1-4
v_call: TRBV5-8
clone_size: NA
cdr3_aa: CASSLAGSVGEKLFF

j_call: TRBJ2-1
v_call: TRBV28
clone_size: NA
cdr3_aa: CASSLTTNEQFF

j_call: TRBJ1-2
v_call: TRBV6-6
clone_size: NA
cdr3_aa: CASSYSIPGAGYTF

j_call: TRBJ1-1
v_call: TRBV5-1
clone_size: NA
cdr3_aa: CASSLDYGGHTEAFF

j_call: TRBJ2-1
v_call: TRBV7-6
clone_size: NA
cdr3_aa: CASSFVAGGLNEQFF

j_call: TRBJ2-3
v_call: TRBV10-3
clone_size: NA
cdr3_aa: CAISDLDTQYF

j_call: TRBJ2-2
v_call: TRBV5-8
clone_size: NA
cdr3_aa: CASSSVGLQFANTGELFF

j_call: TRBJ1-5
v_call: TRBV19
clone_size: NA
cdr3_aa: CASSIAGGTNQPQHF

j_call: TRBJ1-5
v_call: TRBV6-5
clone_size: NA
cdr3_aa: CASRPPVISNQPQHF

j_call: TRBJ2-1
v_call: TRBV18
clone_size: NA
cdr3_aa: CASSPRRVRDNEQFF

j_call: TRBJ1-5
v_call: TRBV2
clone_size: NA
cdr3_aa: CASSEGQGGQPQHF

j_call: TRBJ1-2
v_call: TRBV7-6
clone_size: NA
cdr3_aa: CASSLVEGEGYTF

j_call: TRBJ2-1
v_call: TRBV5-1
clone_size: NA
cdr3_aa: CASSVDGTSYNEQFF

j_call: TRBJ2-7
v_call: TRBV27
clone_size: NA
cdr3_aa: CASRDPGTSYEQYF

j_call: TRBJ2-7
v_call: TRBV4-2
clone_size: few
cdr3_aa: CASSQVRDTSYEQYF

j_call: TRBJ1-2
v_call: TRBV4-1
clone_size: NA
cdr3_aa: CASSQDSRAYGYTF

j_call: TRBJ2-7
v_call: TRBV28
clone_size: NA
cdr3_aa: CASSLRGSGQYF

j_call: TRBJ2-1
v_call: TRBV7-2
clone_size: NA
cdr3_aa: CASSLAGGRALEQFF

j_call: TRBJ1-6
v_call: TRBV28
clone_size: NA
cdr3_aa: CASSPPTGKNSPLHF

j_call: TRBJ1-2
v_call: TRBV7-2
clone_size: NA
cdr3_aa: CASSLLAGAGGYTF

j_call: TRBJ2-2
v_call: TRBV2
clone_size: NA
cdr3_aa: CASSENGAGNTGELFF

j_call: TRBJ2-5
v_call: TRBV7-8
clone_size: NA
cdr3_aa: CASSLRTSRETQYF

j_call: TRBJ2-7
v_call: TRBV9
clone_size: once
cdr3_aa: CASSPGQGRTYEQYF

j_call: TRBJ1-5
v_call: TRBV5-6
clone_size: NA
cdr3_aa: CASSFGGNQPQHF

j_call: TRBJ1-5
v_call: TRBV29-1
clone_size: NA
cdr3_aa: CSVAGGSNQPQHF

j_call: TRBJ2-7
v_call: TRBV6-5
clone_size: NA
cdr3_aa: CASMIPTGPYEQYF

j_call: TRBJ2-6
v_call: TRBV9
clone_size: NA
cdr3_aa: CASSTGTQAGANVLTF

j_call: TRBJ2-7
v_call: TRBV13
clone_size: NA
cdr3_aa: CASSYRRPGAGGPTYEQYF

j_call: TRBJ2-7
v_call: TRBV24-1
clone_size: NA
cdr3_aa: CATSDPDRSFTYEQYF

j_call: TRBJ2-5
v_call: TRBV4-1
clone_size: NA
cdr3_aa: CASSRTGSAETQYF

j_call: TRBJ2-3
v_call: TRBV28
clone_size: NA
cdr3_aa: CASSPRGPTDTQYF

j_call: TRBJ1-1
v_call: TRBV14
clone_size: NA
cdr3_aa: CASSRDNWRGTEAFF

j_call: TRBJ2-1
v_call: TRBV29-1
clone_size: NA
cdr3_aa: CSVELGAGTAQFF

j_call: TRBJ1-6
v_call: TRBV11-2
clone_size: NA
cdr3_aa: CASSLVADNSPLHF

j_call: TRBJ2-5
v_call: TRBV28
clone_size: NA
cdr3_aa: CASSGSRQTQYF

j_call: TRBJ2-1
v_call: TRBV7-2
clone_size: few
cdr3_aa: CASSPAGSYNEQFF

j_call: TRBJ2-1
v_call: TRBV27
clone_size: NA
cdr3_aa: CASSLSGGRARDEQFF

j_call: TRBJ2-2
v_call: TRBV10-3
clone_size: NA
cdr3_aa: CAISRDRPGLAADGELFF

j_call: TRBJ2-5
v_call: TRBV28
clone_size: NA
cdr3_aa: CASYRLRETQYF

j_call: TRBJ1-1
v_call: TRBV7-2
clone_size: NA
cdr3_aa: CASRPGGATEAFF

j_call: TRBJ2-7
v_call: TRBV19
clone_size: NA
cdr3_aa: CASSIAGTSGSSSYEQYF

j_call: TRBJ1-2
v_call: TRBV27
clone_size: NA
cdr3_aa: CASSLSSLGRGGVGYTF

j_call: TRBJ2-3
v_call: TRBV29-1
clone_size: NA
cdr3_aa: CSGGLATDTQYF

j_call: TRBJ1-4
v_call: TRBV5-6
clone_size: NA
cdr3_aa: CASSYRDPMGEKLFF

j_call: TRBJ1-2
v_call: TRBV4-1
clone_size: NA
cdr3_aa: CASSQALGQGYYGYTF

j_call: TRBJ1-5
v_call: TRBV7-2
clone_size: NA
cdr3_aa: CASSPRGSNQPQHF

j_call: TRBJ2-7
v_call: TRBV5-1
clone_size: NA
cdr3_aa: CASSIPTVEQYF

j_call: TRBJ1-2
v_call: TRBV19
clone_size: NA
cdr3_aa: CASRKTGGEGYTF

j_call: TRBJ2-1
v_call: TRBV6-4
clone_size: NA
cdr3_aa: CASIPQGAYNEQFF

j_call: TRBJ2-2
v_call: TRBV11-2
clone_size: NA
cdr3_aa: CASSLLPGPTGELFF

j_call: TRBJ1-5
v_call: TRBV6-5
clone_size: NA
cdr3_aa: CASSYGGGNQPQHF

j_call: TRBJ2-1
v_call: TRBV9
clone_size: NA
cdr3_aa: CASSVEGLAAWSSYNEQFF

j_call: TRBJ1-5
v_call: TRBV7-5
clone_size: NA
cdr3_aa: CARSLEDREGFRQPQHF

j_call: TRBJ1-1
v_call: TRBV4-3
clone_size: once
cdr3_aa: CASSQDGRNTEAFF